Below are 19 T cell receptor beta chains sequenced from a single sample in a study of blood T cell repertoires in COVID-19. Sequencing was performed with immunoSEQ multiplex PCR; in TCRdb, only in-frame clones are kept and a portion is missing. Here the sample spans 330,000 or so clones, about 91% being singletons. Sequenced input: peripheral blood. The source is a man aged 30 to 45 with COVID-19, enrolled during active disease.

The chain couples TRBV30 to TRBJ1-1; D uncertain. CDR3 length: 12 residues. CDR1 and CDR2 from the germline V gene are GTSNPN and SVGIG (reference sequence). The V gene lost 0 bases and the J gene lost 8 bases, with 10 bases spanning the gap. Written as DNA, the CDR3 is TGTGCCTGGAGTGTTGTGGCATTCGAAGCTTTCTTT. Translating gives CAWSVVAFEAFF.

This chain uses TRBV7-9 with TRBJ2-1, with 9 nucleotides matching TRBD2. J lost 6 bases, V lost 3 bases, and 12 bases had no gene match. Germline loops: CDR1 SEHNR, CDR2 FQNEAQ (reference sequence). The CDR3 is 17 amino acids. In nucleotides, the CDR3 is TGTGCCAGCAGCTTGCCGAATCGACTAGCGGCCACCAATGAGCAGTTCTTC. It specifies CASSLPNRLAATNEQFF.

This CDR3 reads CASSVQGVSNQPQHF. DNA for the CDR3: TGTGCCAGCAGTGTACAGGGGGTAAGCAATCAGCCCCAGCATTTT. The chain uses TRBV2 and TRBJ1-5, with 8 bases aligning to TRBD1. Germline CDR1 is SNHLY and CDR2 is FYNNEI. Trimming removed 4 bases from V and 1 base from J; junction bases left unmatched: 3. The CDR3 covers 15 residues.

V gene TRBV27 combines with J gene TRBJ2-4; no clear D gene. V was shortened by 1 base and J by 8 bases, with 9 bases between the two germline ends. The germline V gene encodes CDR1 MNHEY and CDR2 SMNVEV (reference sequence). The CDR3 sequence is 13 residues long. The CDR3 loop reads CASSLYSEDIQYF. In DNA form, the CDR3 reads TGTGCCAGCAGTTTATATAGTGAGGACATTCAGTACTTC.

CDR3 residues: CASSYSGQYNSPLHF. Written as DNA, the CDR3 is TGTGCCAGCAGTTACTCGGGGCAATATAATTCACCCCTCCACTTT. The V call is TRBV6-5, the J call TRBJ1-6; D may be TRBD1 (5 bases). Trimming took 0 bases from V and 4 from J, leaving 7 bases between them. Germline V CDR1 and CDR2: MNHEY, SVGAGI. The CDR3 totals 15 residues.

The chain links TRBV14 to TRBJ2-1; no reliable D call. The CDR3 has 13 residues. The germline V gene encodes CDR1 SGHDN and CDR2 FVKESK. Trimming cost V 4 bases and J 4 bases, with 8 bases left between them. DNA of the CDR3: TGTGCCAGCAGCCGGGCGTTTTACAATGAGCAGTTCTTC. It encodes CASSRAFYNEQFF.

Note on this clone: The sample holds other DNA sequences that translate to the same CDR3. In DNA, the CDR3 is TGCGCCAGCAGCTTGGGGGACAGGGGGCGCGAGCAGTACTTC. Protein: CASSLGDRGREQYF. The chain is built from TRBV5-1 and TRBJ2-7; 12 bases agree with TRBD1. Germline V gene lookup returns CDR1 SGHRS and CDR2 YFSETQ. The V and J ends lost 0 bases and 6 bases, in that order; junction bases with no gene match: 1. CDR3 length: 14 residues.

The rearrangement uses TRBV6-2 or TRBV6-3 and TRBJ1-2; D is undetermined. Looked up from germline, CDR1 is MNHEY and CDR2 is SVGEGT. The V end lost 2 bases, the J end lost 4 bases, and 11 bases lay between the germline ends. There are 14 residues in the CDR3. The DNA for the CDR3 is TGTGCCAGCAGTTACGGTGGAGGGCGCTATGGCTACACCTTC. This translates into CASSYGGGRYGYTF.

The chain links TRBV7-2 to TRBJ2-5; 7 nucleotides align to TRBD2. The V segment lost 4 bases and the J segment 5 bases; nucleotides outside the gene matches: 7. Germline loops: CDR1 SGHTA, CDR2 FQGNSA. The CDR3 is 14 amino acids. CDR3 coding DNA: TGTGCCAGCAGCTCGGGAGGATACATGGAGACCCAGTACTTC. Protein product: CASSSGGYMETQYF.

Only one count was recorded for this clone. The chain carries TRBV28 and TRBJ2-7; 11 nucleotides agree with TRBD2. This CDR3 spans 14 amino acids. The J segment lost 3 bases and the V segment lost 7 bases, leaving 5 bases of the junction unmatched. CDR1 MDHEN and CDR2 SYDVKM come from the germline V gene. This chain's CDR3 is CASTSGTSGYEQYF. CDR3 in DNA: TGTGCCAGCACTTCAGGGACTAGCGGCTACGAGCAGTACTTC.

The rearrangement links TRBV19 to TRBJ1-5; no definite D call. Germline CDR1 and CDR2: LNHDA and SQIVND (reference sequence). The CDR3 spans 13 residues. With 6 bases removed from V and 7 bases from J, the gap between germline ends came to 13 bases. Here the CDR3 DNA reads TGTGCCAGTAGCGACTCCTTAGACCAGCCCCAGCATTTT. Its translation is CASSDSLDQPQHF.

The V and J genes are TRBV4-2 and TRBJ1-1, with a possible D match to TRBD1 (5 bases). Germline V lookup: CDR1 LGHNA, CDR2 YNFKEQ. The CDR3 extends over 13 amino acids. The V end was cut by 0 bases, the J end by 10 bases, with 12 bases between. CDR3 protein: CASSQDGGTRAFF. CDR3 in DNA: TGTGCCAGCAGCCAAGATGGCGGGACGCGAGCTTTCTTT.

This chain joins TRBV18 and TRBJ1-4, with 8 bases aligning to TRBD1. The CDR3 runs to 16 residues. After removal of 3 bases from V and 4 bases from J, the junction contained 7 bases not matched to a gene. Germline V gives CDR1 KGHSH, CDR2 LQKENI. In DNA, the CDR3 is TGTGCCAGCTCACCCGTACAGGGGGTGCTTAATGAAAAACTGTTTTTT. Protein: CASSPVQGVLNEKLFF.

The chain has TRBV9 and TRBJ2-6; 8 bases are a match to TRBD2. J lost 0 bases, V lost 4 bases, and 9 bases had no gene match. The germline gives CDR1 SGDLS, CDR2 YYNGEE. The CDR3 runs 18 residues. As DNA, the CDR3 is TGTGCCAGCAGCTTAAGACTAGCGAGCCGCTCTGGGGCCAACGTCCTGACTTTC. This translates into CASSLRLASRSGANVLTF.

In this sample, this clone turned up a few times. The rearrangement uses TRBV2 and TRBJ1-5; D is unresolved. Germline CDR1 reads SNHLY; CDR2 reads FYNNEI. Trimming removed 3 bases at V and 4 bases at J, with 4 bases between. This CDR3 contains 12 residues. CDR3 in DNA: TGTGCCAGCAGTGATCCTAATCAGCCCCAGCATTTT. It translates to CASSDPNQPQHF.

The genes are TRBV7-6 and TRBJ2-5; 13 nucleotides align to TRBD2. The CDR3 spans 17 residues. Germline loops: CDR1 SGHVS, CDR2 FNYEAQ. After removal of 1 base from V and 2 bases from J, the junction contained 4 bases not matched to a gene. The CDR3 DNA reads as TGTGCCAGCAGCTTAGGACTAGCGGGAGGAGGTCAAGAGACCCAGTACTTC. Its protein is CASSLGLAGGGQETQYF. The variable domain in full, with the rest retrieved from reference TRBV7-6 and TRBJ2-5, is GAGVSQSPRYKVTKRGQDVALRCDPISGHVSLYWYRQALGQGPEFLTYFNYEAQQDKSGLPNDRFSAERPEGSISTLTIQRTEQRDSAMYRCASSLGLAGGGQETQYFGPGTRLLVL.

CDR3 protein: CASSRKGTGFNEKLFF. The DNA of the CDR3 is TGTGCCAGCAGCCGTAAAGGGACAGGGTTTAATGAAAAACTGTTTTTT. The J gene is TRBJ1-4, the V gene TRBV7-2; 9 bases map to TRBD1. Losses at the gene ends were 5 bases for V and 4 bases for J; bases not matched to a gene: 8. This CDR3 has 16 amino acids. Germline V gene data show CDR1 as SGHTA and CDR2 as FQGNSA.

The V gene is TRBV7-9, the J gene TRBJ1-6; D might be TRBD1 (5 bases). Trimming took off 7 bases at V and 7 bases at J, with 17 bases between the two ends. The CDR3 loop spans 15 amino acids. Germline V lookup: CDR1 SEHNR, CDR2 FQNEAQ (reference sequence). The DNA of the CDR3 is TGTGCCAGCACCTTCCTAGGGACTCAAAATTCACCCCTCCACTTT. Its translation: CASTFLGTQNSPLHF.

CDR3 sequence reads: CASSSEQGVNIQYF. The CDR3 nucleotides read TGTGCCAGCAGCTCCGAACAGGGGGTTAACATTCAGTACTTC. The V gene is TRBV7-2, the J gene TRBJ2-4; 8 bases match TRBD1. The CDR3 runs 14 residues. V gave up 4 bases and J gave up 7 bases; unmatched junction bases: 6. Germline-derived CDR1 and CDR2 are SGHTA and FQGNSA.